This TCR beta chain was observed in a study of regulatory T cells in long-lasting Graves disease listed by TCRdb under 2021. In terms of the full investigation: Patients with newly diagnosed Graves' disease had been on antithyroid drugs for under 3 months. The study took place in China and was registered as a clinical trial. A total of 33 samples were covered by TCR sequencing, comprising some 13 persistent and around 20 newly diagnosed Graves' disease patients. Persistent Graves' disease patients were compared with newly diagnosed Graves' disease patients by peripheral blood TCR sequencing and RNA sequencing. The investigation overall reported the following: Patients with persistent disease shared more public clonotypes (about 2,900) than newly diagnosed patients did (nearly 1,000). Sequencing and analysis were limited to the TCR beta chain. Only peripheral blood was studied, because thyroid tissue, the primary lesion, was inaccessible. The authors acknowledged the small sample size as a limitation that may reduce accuracy. Lower TCR Shannon entropy and fewer highly expanded clones were observed in persistent Graves' disease patients than in newly diagnosed patients, which suggested clonal expansion.

Sample time point, as interpreted from the label and publication: newly diagnosed GD, antithyroid drugs for less than 3 months. For both TCR sequencing and RNA sequencing, RNA was extracted from PBMCs in TRIzol. The diagnosis of Graves' disease was made according to American Thyroid Association guidelines. Recruitment of patients was carried out at an endocrinology department in Xi'an, China. Each patient gave around 9.2 milliliters of peripheral blood, collected in an EDTA anticoagulant tube. PBMCs were isolated by Ficoll Paque Plus density gradient separation without further T cell sorting. RNA quality was checked with an Agilent 2100 Bioanalyzer and agarose gel, and concentration with a NanoDrop 2000. In regard to this clonotype: This receptor's antigen is unknown. No base qualities exist here, and no much larger clone lies one base off it.

Libraries were constructed by multiplex PCR. The instrument was an Illumina HiSeq 4000. To build TCR beta libraries, CDR3 regions were amplified by Arm-PCR using iRepertoire HTBI primers. Before sequencing, the PCR products went through gel purification. As for the original processing: Across samples, 60 to 80 TRBV and 13 to 15 TRBJ segments were identified and used for gene usage analysis of CDR3 amino acid clonotypes. COPE and FqMerger were used to merge the filtered high-quality paired reads into contigs. BLAST was used to align contigs to the IMGT TRBV, TRBD and TRBJ reference genes, and CDR3 was defined following IMGT. Any clonotype with a frequency above 0.1% was classified as a highly expanded clone. Shannon entropy served as the measure of repertoire diversity, while the Gini coefficient captured V-J evenness. Clonotypes shared by more than one individual were considered public. Starting from the raw public reads, TCRdb applied fastp trimming at Q25, assembled clones with MiXCR and retained in-frame beta chains. Rows with one shared CDR3 protein collapse into an entry with the most common genes and DNA. The V and J calls, along with clone size, are taken from TCRdb and not from the paper's own processing. In all, the sample holds hundreds of thousands of distinct CDR3 sequences, and about 13% of those were seen once. 10% of the sample is taken by the ten largest.

Separately, the same data were catalogued under a study of T cells in Graves' hyperthyroidism and ophthalmopathy. Looking at the second paper: A patient counted as having stable Graves' hyperthyroidism if no progression to ophthalmopathy occurred over 18 months of follow-up. The hyperthyroidism patients were between 18 and 65 years old and newly diagnosed, with a disease duration of less than 2 months. The study excluded patients with uncontrolled infections, other autoimmune diseases, pregnancy or lactation. Diagnoses were established on the basis of clinical symptoms, serum thyroxine and TRAb, thyroid ultrasound, and orbital computed tomography. A first-round RT-PCR of the TCR CDR3 used the HTBI primer set with the Qiagen OneStep RT-PCR kit. Most expanded thyroid clonotypes (frequency above 0.001) were also detected in blood, suggesting blood repertoires may reflect thyroid immune responses. Ophthalmopathy was separated from stable hyperthyroidism by a 13 V-J signature model, with over 85% sensitivity and roughly 81% specificity obtained in cross-validation and 80%/75% obtained in testing. In validation, the model predicted progression to ophthalmopathy with 65% to 71% sensitivity and about 73% specificity, a median of about 6 months before onset. To identify TCR V-J signatures that set the groups apart, the researchers used a discovery cohort of 100 or so patients, made up of roughly 40 with Graves' ophthalmopathy and some 56 with stable Graves' hyperthyroidism. An independent validation cohort of under 20 hyperthyroidism patients and 15 or so patients who later progressed to ophthalmopathy tested prospective prediction of ophthalmopathy. For training and testing, the 80 to 100 patients in the discovery cohort were randomly divided in a 7:3 ratio. In several Graves' hyperthyroidism patients, the study also compared T-cell repertoires from thyroid tissue with T-cell repertoires from blood. After sampling, hyperthyroidism patients received methimazole starting at 30 mg daily, and ophthalmopathy patients received high-dose intravenous methylprednisolone. Libraries were constructed in a second round of multiplex PCR, after which size selection and purification were performed. The libraries were sequenced on an Illumina HiSeq2000 using paired-end 100 bp reads. SOAPnuke was used to process the raw data, with reads discarded if the reads contained adapters or uncalled bases, had a mean Phred below 15, or lacked an exact constant-primer or identifier match. COPE v1.2.5 was used to merge the high-quality paired reads, and each unique nucleotide sequence was defined as a clonotype. MiTCR v1.1 was used to align the clonotypes against IMGT TRBV, TRBD and TRBJ reference segments. The analysis included only V-J combinations with a frequency above 0.0001, which together covered approximately 99% of the repertoires. The TCS score was defined as the ratio of F50 (clonal expansion) to E x V (chaos), calculated using BLOSUM62-based TCRdist between CDR3 peptides within each V-J. Welch's t-statistics and random forest reduced approximately 520 V-J features to 10 to 15, which were used in a naive Bayes classifier (R e1071). No statistical method was used to fix the sample size in advance, and group allocation was not hidden from the investigators. The paper describes TCR Vbeta CDR3 sequencing of more than 120 peripheral blood samples, made up of about 40 ophthalmopathy patients, over 70 hyperthyroidism patients and about 17 progressor patients.

The source material was peripheral blood mononuclear cells (PBMCs), sampled at new diagnosis, from a patient treated with antithyroid drugs. This TCR derives from a man aged 25-45 years with Graves disease. Donor details come from another sample of the same person, matched by shared clones.

This receptor carries the CDR3 CASSYTTQRAGAYNEQFF. The DNA sequence is given as TGTGCCAGCAGCTACACAACTCAAAGAGCGGGGGCCTACAATGAGCAGTTCTTC. The chain is assembled from TRBV7-9 and TRBJ2-1, and TRBD2 aligns with 8 junction nucleotides. V is pruned by 4 bases and J by 2 bases, leaving 13 bases of the junction without a gene match. CDR1 and CDR2, per the germline V gene (reference sequence), are SEHNR and FQNEAQ. The CDR3 goes from the cysteine to the phenylalanine over 18 residues. The only DNA kept is the CDR3, 54 bases in frame from the first base.